The next 27 T cell receptor beta chains were all read from a single sample in a study of Ad26.COV2.S vaccination and SARS-CoV-2 variants. Produced via immunoSEQ multiplex PCR; TCRdb's table is partial and in-frame only. The repertoire includes roughly 390,000 clones, about nine tenths of them detected once, and 3.5% sits in the top ten. Stated treatment: around 19 received Ad26.COV2.S at low or high dose, single or two shots; five or six received placebo; per-sample allocation not given. At day 63 after the first vaccine or placebo injection, samples were drawn. Specimen: peripheral blood, collected in a trial of Ad26.COV2.S vaccine versus placebo. The receptors come from a person aged 18 to 59 who received the Ad26.COV2.S COVID-19 vaccine or a placebo.

The chain combines TRBV5-4 with TRBJ2-7; tentative D call: TRBD1 (5 bases). The CDR3 covers 14 residues. Germline values: CDR1 SGHNT, CDR2 YYREEE (reference sequence). The ends were cut back, 0 bases at V and 3 bases at J, with 10 bases in the middle. CDR3 nucleotide sequence: TGTGCCAGCAGCTTGGTCGACAGAAGCTACGAGCAGTACTTC. It specifies CASSLVDRSYEQYF.

The chain combines TRBV6-2 or TRBV6-3 with TRBJ1-5; D unclear. The V gene's germline CDR1 is MNHEY and CDR2 SVGEGT. The CDR3 spans 14 residues. V shed 2 bases and J shed 5 bases, with 10 bases lying between them. The CDR3 DNA follows: TGTGCCAGCAGTTACCCTCGCGGATATCAGCCCCAGCATTTT. Protein product: CASSYPRGYQPQHF.

This sequence joins TRBV6-5 and TRBJ2-2; D perhaps matches TRBD1 (6 bases). Per germline, CDR1 MNHEY and CDR2 SVGAGI. This CDR3 has 14 amino acids. The V end was cut by 10 bases, the J end by 5 bases, with 17 bases between. This CDR3 reads CATSPGVETGELFF. The CDR3, as DNA: TGTGCCACCAGCCCAGGGGTTGAAACCGGGGAGCTGTTTTTT.

The CDR3 bases are TGTGCCAGCAGGTGGGCTAATGAAAAACTGTTTTTT. Protein sequence: CASRWANEKLFF. This rearrangement joins TRBV12-3 or TRBV12-4 to TRBJ1-4; D gene unclear. The CDR3 is 12 residues long. Deletions cut 6 bases from V and 3 bases from J, with 5 bases between.

CDR3 residues: CASSLLGSLSQETQYF. Written as DNA, the CDR3 is TGTGCCAGCAGCTTACTGGGGTCCCTAAGCCAAGAGACCCAGTACTTC. The rearrangement joins TRBV11-2 to TRBJ2-5; D gene ambiguous. Looked up from germline, CDR1 is SGHAT and CDR2 is FQNNGV. The CDR3 consists of 16 residues. V was clipped by 2 bases and J by 1 base, with 14 bases between them.

The chain couples TRBV14 to TRBJ1-1; no clear D gene. This CDR3 is 13 amino acids long. CDR1 and CDR2 from the germline V gene are SGHDN and FVKESK. Trimming took 1 base from V and 1 from J, leaving 4 bases between them. CDR3 nucleotide sequence: TGTGCCAGCAGCCAAGGGCAGAACACTGAAGCTTTCTTT. It specifies CASSQGQNTEAFF.

V is TRBV24-1 and J is TRBJ2-1; tentatively, D is TRBD2 (6 bases). CDR1 KGHDR and CDR2 SFDVKD come from the germline V gene. The V end lost 7 bases, the J end lost 7 bases, and 13 bases lay between the germline ends. CDR3 length: 13 amino acids. The CDR3 DNA is TGTGCCACCAGGGGTTCGGGGAGGAATGAGCAGTTCTTC. Its protein product is CATRGSGRNEQFF.

This clone was counted once. The V gene is TRBV27, the J gene TRBJ2-1, with TRBD2 matching over 11 bases. The CDR3 extends over 16 amino acids. Looked up from germline, CDR1 is MNHEY and CDR2 is SMNVEV (reference sequence). With 7 bases clipped from V and 6 bases from J, the junction kept 11 bases outside the gene matches. The DNA for the CDR3 is TGTGCCAGCACGATGGGTCGTACTAGCGGGGGCAATGAGCAGTTCTTC. Amino acid sequence: CASTMGRTSGGNEQFF.

The rearrangement joins TRBV19 to TRBJ1-3; D is possibly TRBD1 (6 bases). The V and J ends lost 5 bases and 4 bases respectively, with 12 bases between them. The CDR3 runs 14 residues. CDR1 is LNHDA and CDR2 is SQIVND in the germline V gene (reference sequence). CDR3 bases: TGTGCCAGTAGTGTAACAGGGTTCGGAAACACCATATATTTT. It is translated as CASSVTGFGNTIYF.

The gene calls are TRBV9 and TRBJ2-1; maybe TRBD2 (6 bases). Germline assignment: CDR1 SGDLS and CDR2 YYNGEE. The length of the CDR3 is 15 residues. Trimming took 4 bases from V and 2 from J, leaving 13 bases between them. This CDR3 is CASSPGTGPYNEQFF. The DNA for the CDR3 is TGTGCCAGCAGCCCTGGGACTGGACCCTACAATGAGCAGTTCTTC.

V is TRBV30 and J is TRBJ2-5; 10 bases are shared with TRBD1. The J segment lost 5 bases and the V segment lost 4 bases, leaving 7 bases of the junction unmatched. The CDR3 consists of 14 residues. Germline V CDR1 and CDR2: GTSNPN, SVGIG (reference sequence). The CDR3 is CAWTLTGGRETQYF. CDR3 nucleotides: TGTGCCTGGACATTGACAGGGGGCCGGGAGACCCAGTACTTC.

This sequence joins TRBV7-9 and TRBJ1-3, with 7 positions matching TRBD1. The J segment lost 3 bases and the V segment lost 3 bases, leaving 17 bases of the junction unmatched. Germline loops: CDR1 SEHNR, CDR2 FQNEAQ (reference sequence). The CDR3 extends over 19 amino acids. CDR3 DNA: TGTGCCAGCAGCTTCGGTACCTACCGACAGGGAAATGGTGGAAACACCATATATTTT. Translating it yields CASSFGTYRQGNGGNTIYF.

This chain links TRBV15 with TRBJ1-6; the D gene is possibly TRBD1 (6 bases). V lost 4 bases and J 9 bases, leaving 10 bases between the germline ends. This CDR3 has 13 residues. Per the germline V gene, CDR1 is LNHNV and CDR2 is YYDKDF (reference sequence). Here the CDR3 DNA reads TGTGCCACCAGCATTACCAGGGGTTCACCCCTCCACTTT. Translation: CATSITRGSPLHF.

The CDR3 DNA sequence: TGTGCCAGCAGCTTCCTGGGCAGCGTCTATGGCTACACCTTC. Residues: CASSFLGSVYGYTF. This rearrangement joins TRBV5-6 to TRBJ1-2, with D unclear. There are 14 residues in the CDR3. The V end was cut by 2 bases, the J end by 4 bases, with 12 bases between. Germline values: CDR1 SGHDT, CDR2 YYEEEE.

The V call is TRBV7-2, the J call TRBJ2-2, with 9 bases aligning to TRBD1. With 4 bases clipped from V and 10 bases from J, the junction kept 4 bases outside the gene matches. This CDR3 spans 13 amino acids. From germline, CDR1 is SGHTA and CDR2 FQGNSA. CDR3 amino acids: CASSWGQGEELFF. The DNA for the CDR3 is TGTGCCAGCAGCTGGGGACAGGGAGAGGAGCTGTTTTTT. Looking up the rest from reference TRBV7-2 and TRBJ2-2 gives the full variable domain: GAGVSQSPSNKVTEKGKDVELRCDPISGHTALYWYRQSLGQGLEFLIYFQGNSAPDKSGLPSDRFSAERTGGSVSTLTIQRTQQEDSAVYLCASSWGQGEELFFGEGSRLTVL.

This clone was observed once. The chain is built from TRBV27 and TRBJ2-1, with D possibly TRBD1 on 6 matching bases. Germline V gives CDR1 MNHEY, CDR2 SMNVEV (reference sequence). CDR3 size: 16 residues. The V end was cut by 5 bases, the J end by 0 bases, with 14 bases between. This chain's CDR3 is CASSVTGPSSYNEQFF. CDR3 coding DNA: TGTGCCAGCAGTGTAACAGGGCCGAGCTCCTACAATGAGCAGTTCTTC.

The chain uses TRBV21-1 and TRBJ1-1; TRBD1 is the table's D call, not checked against the DNA. TRBV21-1 is designated a pseudogene. The CDR3 is 18 residues long. The CDR3 DNA reads as TGTGCCAGCAACCCGGGACAGGGAATTTTCGGTGGGACAACTGAAGCTTTCTTT. It encodes CASNPGQGIFGGTTEAFF.

V usage is TRBV5-5 and J usage is TRBJ2-6; a possible D gene is TRBD1 (5 bases). With 5 bases removed from V and 3 bases from J, the gap between germline ends came to 12 bases. The CDR3 length is 15 residues. Germline V CDR1 and CDR2: SGHKS, YYEKEE (reference sequence). CDR3 nucleotides: TGTGCCAGCAGTTGGGGCGGTAGTGGGGCCAACGTCCTGACTTTC. It is translated as CASSWGGSGANVLTF.

This chain joins TRBV6-4 and TRBJ1-3; 9 nucleotides match TRBD1. V shed 4 bases and J 6 bases; nucleotides not matched to a gene: 4. The CDR3 is 14 residues long. Germline loops: CDR1 MRHNA, CDR2 SNTAGT. The CDR3 coding sequence is TGTGCCAGCAGTGCCTGGACAGGGGAAAACACCATATATTTT. Protein product: CASSAWTGENTIYF.

This rearrangement joins TRBV3-1 (or the pseudogene TRBV3-2) to TRBJ2-7; tentative D call: TRBD1 (5 bases). The V end was cut by 8 bases, the J end by 6 bases, with 11 bases between. CDR3 length: 11 residues. Germline V gives CDR1 LGHDT, CDR2 YNNKEL (reference sequence). In nucleotides, the CDR3 is TGTGCCAGCTCGACAGCCTTCGAGCAGTACTTC. Its protein product is CASSTAFEQYF.

The J gene is TRBJ1-3, the V gene TRBV6-1, with D perhaps TRBD1 (5 bases). CDR3 length: 16 amino acids. Germline CDR1 is MNHNS and CDR2 is SASEGT. The V gene lost 4 bases and the J gene lost 0 bases, with 13 bases spanning the gap. The CDR3 loop reads CASSVVQGASGNTIYF. The CDR3 region has the DNA TGTGCCAGCAGTGTTGTCCAGGGAGCCTCTGGAAACACCATATATTTT.

CDR3 sequence reads: CASSQEGAGLRSYNSPLHF. The DNA for the CDR3 is TGCGCCAGCAGCCAAGAAGGGGCAGGTTTGCGCTCCTATAATTCACCCCTCCACTTT. The chain is built from TRBV4-1 and TRBJ1-6; TRBD1 might be the D (5 bases). Germline V CDR1 and CDR2: MGHRA, YSYEKL. The CDR3 covers 19 residues. With 0 bases removed from V and 0 bases from J, the gap between germline ends came to 15 bases.

The rearrangement joins TRBV7-8 to TRBJ2-7, with 10 bases that match TRBD1. The CDR3 is 16 amino acids. V gave up 6 bases and J gave up 1 base; unmatched junction bases: 9. Germline-derived CDR1 and CDR2 are SGHVS and FQNEAQ. CDR3: CASRPTGDRGSYEQYF. The CDR3 nucleotides read TGTGCCAGCAGACCCACGGGGGACAGGGGTTCCTACGAGCAGTACTTC.

As concerns this clone: Other DNA sequences from this sample encode an identical CDR3 as well. The V gene is TRBV5-1, the J gene TRBJ2-5; D may be TRBD1 or TRBD2 (5 bases each). V was trimmed by 0 bases and J by 4 bases, leaving 7 bases between them. The CDR3 consists of 13 residues. The germline V gene has CDR1 SGHRS and CDR2 YFSETQ. The CDR3 nucleotides read TGCGCCAGCAGCTTGGGGGACCCAGAGACCCAGTACTTC. Translated: CASSLGDPETQYF.

This sequence joins TRBV19 and TRBJ1-1; possible D gene TRBD1, 6 bases. The CDR3 extends over 14 amino acids. Trimming removed 4 bases from V and 0 bases from J, with 9 bases in between. Per germline, CDR1 LNHDA and CDR2 SQIVND (reference sequence). For the CDR3, the DNA is TGTGCCAGTAGTACTGGACAGTTGAACACTGAAGCTTTCTTT. Protein sequence: CASSTGQLNTEAFF.

CDR3 sequence reads: CASSLGLQASTDTQYF. CDR3 nucleotides: TGTGCCAGCAGCTTAGGACTACAAGCTAGCACAGATACGCAGTATTTT. The chain has TRBV7-9 and TRBJ2-3; D perhaps matches TRBD2 (5 bases). The CDR3 sequence is 16 residues long. The germline V gene has CDR1 SEHNR and CDR2 FQNEAQ (reference sequence). Trimming pared 1 base from V and 0 bases from J, leaving 11 bases between.

V is TRBV7-8 and J is TRBJ2-1, with TRBD2 matching over 9 bases. Trimming at V came to 8 bases and at J to 7 bases, leaving 9 bases not matched to a gene. Germline values: CDR1 SGHVS, CDR2 FQNEAQ. This CDR3 region has 14 residues. The CDR3 spells CASQPAGGYNEQFF. CDR3 nucleotides: TGTGCCAGCCAACCAGCGGGGGGCTATAATGAGCAGTTCTTC.